A selection of T cell receptor beta chains follows, all from one sample in a study of OX40 agonist ivuxolimab in advanced cancers. This table comes from immunoSEQ multiplex PCR, and its TCRdb copy is limited to in-frame clones, with some not included. The sample records approximately 70,000 clones, around 88% being singletons. Sequencing was performed on CD4+ or CD8+ T cells sorted from blood, taken in a trial of the OX40 agonist ivuxolimab. These TCRs come from an adult with an advanced solid tumor such as melanoma, head and neck, liver or kidney cancer. Each CDR3 is given with its conserved first and last residue. Clone size, where shown, is once, few, many, or a class for clones that have expanded.

>12|.|TRBJ2-5|TRBV18
CASSILEETQYF
>13|.|TRBJ2-7|TRBV27
CASSVGADYEQYF
>15|.|TRBJ1-4|TRBV11-3
CASSSMGQGLEKLFF
>12|.|TRBJ2-1|TRBV7-9
CASSLTRNEQFF
>19|.|TRBJ2-7|TRBV9
CASSVEGKAGGISPYEQYF
>12|.|TRBJ2-7|TRBV7-6
CASSRGGYEQYF
>18|.|TRBJ2-2|TRBV9
CASSPRTGSGSYPGELFF
>14|few|TRBJ2-1|TRBV7-2
CATIRGASYNEQFF
>14|once|TRBJ2-2|TRBV7-2
CASSPISDPGELFF
>15|.|TRBJ2-1|TRBV4-2
CASSQGQGWVNEQFF
>19|.|TRBJ2-1|TRBV21-1
CASSKGPSDEFSSYNEQFF
>12|.|TRBJ1-1|TRBV6-6
CASTDDNAEAFF
>15|few|TRBJ1-1|TRBV5-1
CASSLEQGGYSEAFF
>14|.|TRBJ1-2|TRBV2
CARGTVTKRVGYTF
>15|.|TRBJ2-1|TRBV6-5
CASSSPGQGSYEQFF
>15|.|TRBJ1-1|TRBV9
CASSPWGQGNTEAFF
>13|.|TRBJ1-2|TRBV5-4
CASSPDQGAGYTF
>13|.|TRBJ1-2|TRBV30
CAWNGAGRNGYTF
>15|.|TRBJ2-1|TRBV5-1
CASSLVGGSYNEQFF
>14|.|TRBJ1-1|TRBV11-3
CASSPLGVNSEAFF
>14|.|TRBJ1-4|TRBV7-2
CASSLEATNEKLFF
>16|.|TRBJ2-5|TRBV4-1
CASSLRPDRPEETQYF
>12|.|TRBJ1-4|TRBV2
CASRPGLEKLFF
>13|once|TRBJ1-1|TRBV7-3
CASSRRGNTEAFF
>13|.|TRBJ1-1|TRBV25-1
CASSAPGFGKAFF
>14|.|TRBJ1-2|TRBV5-1
CASSLQEPNYGYTF
>13|.|TRBJ1-3|TRBV7-2
CASSSDPGNTIYF
>13|.|TRBJ1-5|TRBV2
CASSETGDQPQHF
>14|.|TRBJ1-5|TRBV7-6
CASSLGTSSQPQHF
>16|.|TRBJ1-3|TRBV19
CASSRGQPFSGNTIYF
>16|.|TRBJ2-7|TRBV5-4
CASSLASGGTHYEQYF
>13|.|TRBJ1-2|TRBV7-9
CASSPGQAGGYTF
>16|.|TRBJ2-6|TRBV5-4
CASSPSLGSGANVLTF
>12|.|TRBJ2-3|TRBV27
CASSFSGDTQYF
>13|.|TRBJ2-7|TRBV30
CAWFGQGSYEQYF
>13|few|TRBJ1-1|TRBV30
CAWSVNTNTEAFF
>15|.|TRBJ2-3|TRBV5-6
CASSSPGLHTDTQYF
>12|.|TRBJ2-1|TRBV5-1
CASSPYYNEQFF
>14|.|TRBJ2-3|TRBV28
CASSSSGRADTQYF
>14|.|TRBJ1-1|TRBV18
CASSPTGMNTEAFF
>15|.|TRBJ1-1|TRBV11-3
CASSLGTAMNTEAFF
>13|.|TRBJ2-5|TRBV5-1
CASSLDQGGTQYF
>15|once|TRBJ2-1|TRBV7-6
CASSPRRAMYNEQFF
>15|.|TRBJ2-1|TRBV4-3
CASSQDGAAGGASFF
>16|.|TRBJ1-5|TRBV4-1
CASSQVNGDLDQPQHF
>16|.|TRBJ2-2|TRBV25-1
CASSEYRTGETGELFF
>16|few|TRBJ2-2|TRBV4-1
CASSPPSGGNTGELFF
>13|.|TRBJ2-1|TRBV5-1
CASSPLSSGEQFF
>16|.|TRBJ2-4|TRBV9
CASSVDPGTSNAIQYF
>11|.|TRBJ2-7|TRBV7-2
CASSLRDEQYF